Presented here are 4 T cell receptor beta chains from one specimen sequenced in a study of blood T cell repertoires in COVID-19. TCRdb's table, derived via immunoSEQ multiplex PCR, lists solely in-frame clones and lacks some. This repertoire shows around 300,000 clones, roughly 89% found once; its top ten account for around 2.1%. Sequenced input: peripheral blood. Source of these receptors: a man between 50 and 59 years old with acute or convalescent COVID-19.

V gene TRBV9 combines with J gene TRBJ1-1; D remains unclear. Germline lookup yields CDR1 SGDLS and CDR2 YYNGEE. This CDR3 has 15 residues. V lost 0 bases to trimming and J lost 5 bases, with 14 bases between them. The CDR3 loop is CASSVGIFGETEAFF. CDR3 DNA: TGTGCCAGCAGCGTAGGGATCTTCGGGGAAACTGAAGCTTTCTTT.

In this sample, this clone turned up a few times. This chain joins TRBV11-2 and TRBJ1-1, with 7 bases aligning to TRBD1. V lost 1 base and J lost 4; bases outside the gene matches: 6. Germline CDR1 reads SGHAT; CDR2 reads FQNNGV. The CDR3 covers 15 residues. CDR3 sequence (DNA): TGTGCCAGCAGCTTAGGTACAGGGGCGGGCACTGAAGCTTTCTTT. This codes for CASSLGTGAGTEAFF.

This chain uses TRBV24-1 with TRBJ2-3; no clear D gene. There are 11 residues in the CDR3. Germline values: CDR1 KGHDR, CDR2 SFDVKD. V gave up 6 bases and J gave up 5 bases, with 5 bases separating them. The CDR3 DNA reads TGTGCCACCAGTTCGGGAGATACGCAGTATTTT. This sequence encodes CATSSGDTQYF.

The chain employs TRBV12-3 or TRBV12-4 and TRBJ2-5, with D tentatively TRBD1 (5 bases). The germline V and J ends were trimmed by 6 bases and 5 bases, with 13 bases remaining between them. This CDR3 is built from 13 residues. CDR3 sequence reads: CASRPLSGETQYF. CDR3 DNA: TGTGCCAGCAGGCCCTTATCAGGGGAGACCCAGTACTTC.